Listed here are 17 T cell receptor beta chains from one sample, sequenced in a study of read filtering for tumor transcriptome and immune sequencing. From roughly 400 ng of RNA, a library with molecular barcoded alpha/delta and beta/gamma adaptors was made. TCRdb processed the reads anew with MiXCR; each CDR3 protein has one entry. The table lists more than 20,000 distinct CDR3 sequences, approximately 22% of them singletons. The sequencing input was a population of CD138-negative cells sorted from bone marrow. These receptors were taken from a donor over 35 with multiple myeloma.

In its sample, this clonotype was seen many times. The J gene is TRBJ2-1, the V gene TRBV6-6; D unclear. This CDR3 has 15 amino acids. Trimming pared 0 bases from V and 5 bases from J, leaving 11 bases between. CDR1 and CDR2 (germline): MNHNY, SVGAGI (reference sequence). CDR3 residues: CASSYSKSNDNEQFF. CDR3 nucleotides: TGTGCCAGCAGTTACTCGAAAAGCAACGACAATGAGCAGTTCTTC.

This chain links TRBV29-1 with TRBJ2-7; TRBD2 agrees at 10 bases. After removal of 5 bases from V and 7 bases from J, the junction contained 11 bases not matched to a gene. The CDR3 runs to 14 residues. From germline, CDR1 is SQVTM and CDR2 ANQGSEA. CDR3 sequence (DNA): TGCAGCGTTACCTTGGGGACTAGCGCCGTAGAGCAGTACTTC. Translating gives CSVTLGTSAVEQYF.

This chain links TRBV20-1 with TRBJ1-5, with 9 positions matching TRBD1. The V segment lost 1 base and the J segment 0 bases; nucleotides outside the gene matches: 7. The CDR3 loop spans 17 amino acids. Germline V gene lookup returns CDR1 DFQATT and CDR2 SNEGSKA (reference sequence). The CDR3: CSARVGQGSYSNQPQHF. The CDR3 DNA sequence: TGCAGTGCTAGAGTGGGACAGGGCTCTTATAGCAATCAGCCCCAGCATTTT.

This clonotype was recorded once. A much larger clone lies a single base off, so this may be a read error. CDR3 protein: CSAKSPEVDQPQHF. The CDR3 DNA sequence: TGCAGTGCAAAATCTCCCGAAGTCGATCAGCCCCAGCATTTT. This chain uses TRBV20-1 with TRBJ1-5; D remains ambiguous. V lost 6 bases to trimming and J lost 5 bases, with 17 bases between them. Germline loops: CDR1 DFQATT, CDR2 SNEGSKA (reference sequence). The CDR3 spans 14 residues.

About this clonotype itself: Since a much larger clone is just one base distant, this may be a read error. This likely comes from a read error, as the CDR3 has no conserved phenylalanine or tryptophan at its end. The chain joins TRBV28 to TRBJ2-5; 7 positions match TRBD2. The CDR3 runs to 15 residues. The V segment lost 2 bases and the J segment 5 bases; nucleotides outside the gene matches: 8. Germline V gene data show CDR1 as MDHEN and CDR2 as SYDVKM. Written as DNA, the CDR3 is TGTGCCAGCAGTTTAAGAGGGAGGGCCTTCGAGACCCAGTACTCC. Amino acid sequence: CASSLRGRAFETQYS.

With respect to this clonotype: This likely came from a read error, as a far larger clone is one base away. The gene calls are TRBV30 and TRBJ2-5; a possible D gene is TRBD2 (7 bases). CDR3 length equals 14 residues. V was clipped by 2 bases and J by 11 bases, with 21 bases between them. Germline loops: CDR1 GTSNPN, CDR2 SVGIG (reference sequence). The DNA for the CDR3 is TGTGCCTGGAGTCCCCGAAGGGGGGGAAATGAGCAGTACTTC. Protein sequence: CAWSPRRGGNEQYF.

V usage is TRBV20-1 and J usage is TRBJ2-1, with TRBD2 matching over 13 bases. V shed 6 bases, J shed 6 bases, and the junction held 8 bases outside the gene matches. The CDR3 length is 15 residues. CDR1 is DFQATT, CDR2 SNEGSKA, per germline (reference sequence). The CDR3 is CSATGLAGVANEQFF. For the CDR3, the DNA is TGCAGTGCAACCGGACTAGCGGGAGTAGCCAATGAGCAGTTCTTC.

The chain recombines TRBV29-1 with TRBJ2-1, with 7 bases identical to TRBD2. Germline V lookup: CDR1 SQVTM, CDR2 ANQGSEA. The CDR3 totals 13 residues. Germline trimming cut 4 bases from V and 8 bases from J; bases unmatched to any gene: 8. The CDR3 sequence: CSVGPAGIYEQFF. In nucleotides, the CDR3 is TGCAGCGTTGGTCCAGCGGGAATATATGAGCAGTTCTTC.

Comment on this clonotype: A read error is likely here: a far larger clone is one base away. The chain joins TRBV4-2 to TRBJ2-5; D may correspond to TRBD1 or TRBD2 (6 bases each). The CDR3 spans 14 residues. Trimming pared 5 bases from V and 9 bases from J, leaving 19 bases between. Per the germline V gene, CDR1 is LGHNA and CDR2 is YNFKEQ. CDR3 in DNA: TGTGCCAGCAGCGTATTGCAGGGGTGGGAGGCCCAGTACTTC. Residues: CASSVLQGWEAQYF.

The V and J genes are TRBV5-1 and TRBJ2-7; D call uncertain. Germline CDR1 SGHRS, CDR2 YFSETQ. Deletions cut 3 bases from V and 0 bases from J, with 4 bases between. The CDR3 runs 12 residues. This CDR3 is CASSSSSYEQYF. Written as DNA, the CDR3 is TGCGCCAGCAGCTCTAGCTCCTACGAGCAGTACTTC.

The CDR3 sequence: CSAIQGVYPYEQYF. As DNA, the CDR3 is TGCAGTGCCATACAGGGGGTTTATCCCTACGAGCAGTACTTC. This sequence joins TRBV20-1 and TRBJ2-7; 8 positions match TRBD1. Germline assignment: CDR1 DFQATT and CDR2 SNEGSKA (reference sequence). CDR3 size: 14 residues. V was pared by 6 bases and J by 2 bases, with 9 bases of the junction left unmatched.

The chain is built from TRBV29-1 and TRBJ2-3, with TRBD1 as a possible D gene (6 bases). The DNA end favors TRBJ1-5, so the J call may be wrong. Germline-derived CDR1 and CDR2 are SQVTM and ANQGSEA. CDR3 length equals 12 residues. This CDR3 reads CSVDGGADTQHF. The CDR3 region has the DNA TGCAGCGTTGATGGGGGCGCAGATACGCAGCATTTT.

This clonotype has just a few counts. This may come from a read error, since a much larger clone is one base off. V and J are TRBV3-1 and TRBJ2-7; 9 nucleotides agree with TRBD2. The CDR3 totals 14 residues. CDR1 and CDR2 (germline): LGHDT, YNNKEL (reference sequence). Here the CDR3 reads CAGSPSGGTYEQYF. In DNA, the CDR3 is TGTGCCGGCAGCCCAAGCGGGGGGACCTACGAGCAGTACTTC.

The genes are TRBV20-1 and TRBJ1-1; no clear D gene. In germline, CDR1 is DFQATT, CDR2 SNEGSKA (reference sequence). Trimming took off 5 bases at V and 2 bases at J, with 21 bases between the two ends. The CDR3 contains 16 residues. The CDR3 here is CSARAGNERENTEAFF. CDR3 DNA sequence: TGCAGTGCTCGGGCCGGGAACGAGAGGGAAAACACTGAAGCTTTCTTT.

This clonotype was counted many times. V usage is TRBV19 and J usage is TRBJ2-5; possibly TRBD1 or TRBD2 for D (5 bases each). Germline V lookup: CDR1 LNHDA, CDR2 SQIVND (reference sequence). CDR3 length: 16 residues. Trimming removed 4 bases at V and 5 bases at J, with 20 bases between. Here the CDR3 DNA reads TGTGCCAGTAGTAGGAAAGGGACCCAGCAGGGTGAGACCCAGTACTTC. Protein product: CASSRKGTQQGETQYF.

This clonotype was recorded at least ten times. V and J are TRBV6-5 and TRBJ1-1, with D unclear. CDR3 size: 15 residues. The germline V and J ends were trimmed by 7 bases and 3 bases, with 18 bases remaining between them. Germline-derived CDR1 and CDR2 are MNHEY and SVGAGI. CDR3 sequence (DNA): TGTGCCAGCATCCCTAGTAGATGGCGGGACACTGAAGCTTTCTTT. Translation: CASIPSRWRDTEAFF.

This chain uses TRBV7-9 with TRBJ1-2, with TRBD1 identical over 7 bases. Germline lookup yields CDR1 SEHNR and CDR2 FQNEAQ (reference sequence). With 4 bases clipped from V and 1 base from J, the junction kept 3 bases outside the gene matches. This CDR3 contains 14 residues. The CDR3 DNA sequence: TGTGCCAGCAGCTCGGGACAGAGTAACTATGGCTACACCTTC. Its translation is CASSSGQSNYGYTF.